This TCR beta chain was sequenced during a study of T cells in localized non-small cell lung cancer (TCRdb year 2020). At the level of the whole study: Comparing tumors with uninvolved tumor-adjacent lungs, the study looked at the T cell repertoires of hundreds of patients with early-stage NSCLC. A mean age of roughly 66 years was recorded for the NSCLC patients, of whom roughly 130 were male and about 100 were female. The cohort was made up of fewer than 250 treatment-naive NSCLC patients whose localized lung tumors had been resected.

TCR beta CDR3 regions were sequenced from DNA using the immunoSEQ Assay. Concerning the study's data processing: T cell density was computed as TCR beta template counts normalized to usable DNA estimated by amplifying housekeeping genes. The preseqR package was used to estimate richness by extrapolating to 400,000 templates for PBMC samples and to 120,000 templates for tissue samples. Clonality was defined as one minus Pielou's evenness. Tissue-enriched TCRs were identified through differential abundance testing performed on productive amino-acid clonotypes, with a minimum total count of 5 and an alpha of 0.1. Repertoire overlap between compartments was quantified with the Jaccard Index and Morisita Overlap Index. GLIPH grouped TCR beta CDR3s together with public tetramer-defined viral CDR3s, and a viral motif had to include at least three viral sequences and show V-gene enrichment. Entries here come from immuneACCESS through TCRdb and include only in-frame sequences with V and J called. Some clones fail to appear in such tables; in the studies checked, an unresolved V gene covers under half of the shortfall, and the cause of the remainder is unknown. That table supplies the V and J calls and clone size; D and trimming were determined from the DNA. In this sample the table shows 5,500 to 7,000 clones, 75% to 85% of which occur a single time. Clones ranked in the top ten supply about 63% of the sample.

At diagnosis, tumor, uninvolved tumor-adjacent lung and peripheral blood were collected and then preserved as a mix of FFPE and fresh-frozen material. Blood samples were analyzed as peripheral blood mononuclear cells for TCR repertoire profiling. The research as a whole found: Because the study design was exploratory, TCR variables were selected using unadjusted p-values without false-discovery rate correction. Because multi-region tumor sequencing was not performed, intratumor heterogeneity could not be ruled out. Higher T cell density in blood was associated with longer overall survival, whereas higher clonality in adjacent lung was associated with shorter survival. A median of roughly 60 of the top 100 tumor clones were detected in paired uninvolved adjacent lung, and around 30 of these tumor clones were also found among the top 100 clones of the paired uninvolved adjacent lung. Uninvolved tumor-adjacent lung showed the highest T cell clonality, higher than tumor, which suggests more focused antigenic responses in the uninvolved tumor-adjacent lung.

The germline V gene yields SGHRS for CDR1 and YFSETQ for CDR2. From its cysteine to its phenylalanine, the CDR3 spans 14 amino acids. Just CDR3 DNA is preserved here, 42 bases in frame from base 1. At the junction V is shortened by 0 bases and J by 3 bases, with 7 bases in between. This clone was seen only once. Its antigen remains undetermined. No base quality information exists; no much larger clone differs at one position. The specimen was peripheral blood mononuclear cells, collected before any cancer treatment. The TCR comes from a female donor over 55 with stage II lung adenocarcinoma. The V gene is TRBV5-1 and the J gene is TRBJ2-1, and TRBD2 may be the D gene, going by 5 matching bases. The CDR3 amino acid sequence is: CASSLARDYNEQFF. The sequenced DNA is TGCGCCAGCAGCTTGGCCCGGGACTACAATGAGCAGTTCTTC.